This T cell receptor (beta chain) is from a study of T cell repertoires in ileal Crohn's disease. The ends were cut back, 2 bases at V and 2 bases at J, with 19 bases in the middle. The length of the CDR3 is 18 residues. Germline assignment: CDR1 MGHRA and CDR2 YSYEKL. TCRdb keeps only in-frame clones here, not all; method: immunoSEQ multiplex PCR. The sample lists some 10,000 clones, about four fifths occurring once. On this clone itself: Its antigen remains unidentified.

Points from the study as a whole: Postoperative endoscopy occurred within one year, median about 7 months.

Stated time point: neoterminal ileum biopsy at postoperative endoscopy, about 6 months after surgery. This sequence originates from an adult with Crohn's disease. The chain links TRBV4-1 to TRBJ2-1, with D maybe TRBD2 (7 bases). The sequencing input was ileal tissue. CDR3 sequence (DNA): TGCGCCAGCAGCCAACATGTCTCGCGGGGGCCTCCCTACAATGAGCAGTTCTTC. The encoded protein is CASSQHVSRGPPYNEQFF.